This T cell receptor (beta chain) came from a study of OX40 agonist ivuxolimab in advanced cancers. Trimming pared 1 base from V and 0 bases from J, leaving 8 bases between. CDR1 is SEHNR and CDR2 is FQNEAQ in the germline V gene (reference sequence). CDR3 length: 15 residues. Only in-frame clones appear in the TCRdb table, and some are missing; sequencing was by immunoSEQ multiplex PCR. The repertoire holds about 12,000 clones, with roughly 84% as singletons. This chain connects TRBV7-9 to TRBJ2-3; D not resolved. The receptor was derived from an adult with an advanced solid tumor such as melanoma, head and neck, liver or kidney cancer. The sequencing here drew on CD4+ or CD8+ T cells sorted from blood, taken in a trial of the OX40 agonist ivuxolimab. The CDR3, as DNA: TGTGCCAGCAGCTTAGGGCAGACTAGCACAGATACGCAGTATTTT. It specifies CASSLGQTSTDTQYF. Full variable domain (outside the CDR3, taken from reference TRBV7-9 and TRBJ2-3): DTGVSQNPRHKITKRGQNVTFRCDPISEHNRLYWYRQTLGQGPEFLTYFQNEAQLEKSRLLSDRFSAERPKGSFSTLEIQRTEQGDSAMYLCASSLGQTSTDTQYFGPGTRLTVL.